A selection of T cell receptor beta chains follows, all from one sample in a study of neoadjuvant anti-PD-1 for oral cavity cancer. The method was immunoSEQ multiplex PCR; TCRdb's version includes in-frame clones alone and lacks a portion of them. The table lists 13,000 to 15,000 clones, over 60% of them singletons. The source was PBMCs, collected after nivolumab (anti-PD-1) treatment. The receptors derive from a person between 40 and 80 years old with oral cavity squamous cell carcinoma. The CDR3 runs from the conserved cysteine through the conserved F or W. D genes are given only for firm matches. The size entry is marked missing in some rows and otherwise reads once, few, many or a size class.

j_call clone_size d_call v_call cdr3_aa cdr3_nt
TRBJ2-7 . . TRBV6-1 CASSEGIAYEQYF TGTGCCAGCAGTGAAGGGATAGCCTACGAGCAGTACTTC
TRBJ2-1 . . TRBV7-2 CASSLRVVSSYNEQFF TGTGCCAGCAGCTTAAGGGTTGTGAGCTCCTACAATGAGCAGTTCTTC
TRBJ1-6 . TRBD1 TRBV11-2 CASSSEDRGIDSPLHF TGTGCCAGCAGCTCAGAGGACAGGGGGATCGATTCACCCCTCCACTTT
TRBJ2-1 . . TRBV27 CASRPRLADNEQFF TGTGCCAGCAGACCCCGCTTAGCGGACAATGAGCAGTTCTTC
TRBJ2-3 . TRBD1 TRBV5-4 CASSPNRGRVDTQYF TGTGCCAGCAGCCCGAACAGGGGCCGGGTAGATACGCAGTATTTT
TRBJ1-1 . . TRBV27 CASYSRGYTEAFF TGTGCCAGTTACAGCAGAGGGTACACTGAAGCTTTCTTT
TRBJ1-1 . . TRBV29-1 CSVGEQGSEAFF TGCAGCGTCGGTGAACAGGGAAGTGAAGCTTTCTTT
TRBJ2-7 few . TRBV4-1 CASSQAPGNSYEQYF TGCGCCAGCAGCCAAGCCCCGGGGAACTCCTACGAGCAGTACTTC
TRBJ2-2 . . TRBV5-1 CASSLSMGFTGELFF TGCGCCAGCAGCTTGAGCATGGGGTTCACCGGGGAGCTGTTTTTT
TRBJ1-2 few TRBD1 TRBV9 CASSELPGQGYGYTF TGTGCCAGCAGCGAACTTCCGGGACAGGGATATGGCTACACCTTC
TRBJ1-5 . . TRBV6-1 CASGGGIRGNQPQHF TGTGCCAGCGGAGGAGGAATCAGGGGCAATCAGCCCCAGCATTTT
TRBJ2-1 . TRBD2 TRBV9 CASSPGTNNEQFF TGTGCCAGCAGCCCCGGGACTAACAATGAGCAGTTCTTC
TRBJ2-1 . TRBD2 TRBV5-1 CASSSLAGGNNEQFF TGCGCCAGCAGCTCGCTAGCGGGGGGGAACAATGAGCAGTTCTTC
TRBJ2-1 . TRBD2 TRBV4-1 CASSQDRVASGKNEQFF TGCGCCAGCAGCCAAGATCGAGTAGCTAGCGGGAAGAATGAGCAGTTCTTC
TRBJ2-3 . . TRBV11-2 CASSSSTDTQYF TGTGCCAGCTCCTCTAGCACAGATACGCAGTATTTT
TRBJ2-3 few . TRBV6-1 CASSESWGTQYF TGTGCCAGCAGTGAATCCTGGGGTACGCAGTATTTT
TRBJ2-3 . TRBD2 TRBV19 CASSGAGGHADTQYF TGTGCCAGTAGTGGAGCGGGAGGGCACGCAGATACGCAGTATTTT
TRBJ1-1 few TRBD1 TRBV29-1 CSVQRDRDTEAFF TGCAGCGTTCAGAGGGACAGGGACACTGAAGCTTTCTTT
TRBJ1-1 . . TRBV5-1 CASSSGTGIVNTEAFF TGCGCCAGCAGCTCCGGGACTGGGATTGTGAACACTGAAGCTTTCTTT
TRBJ1-1 once TRBD1 TRBV11-2 CASSPTTGGTEAFF TGTGCCAGCAGCCCCACAACAGGGGGCACTGAAGCTTTCTTT
TRBJ1-5 . TRBD1 TRBV27 CASSRDRERRPQHF TGTGCCAGCAGTCGGGACAGGGAACGTCGGCCCCAGCATTTT
TRBJ2-5 . . TRBV5-1 CASSLATGQETQYF TGCGCCAGCAGCTTGGCGACAGGACAAGAGACCCAGTACTTC
TRBJ1-2 . TRBD1 TRBV28 CASSPVDRGFYGYTF TGTGCCAGCAGTCCCGTCGACAGGGGATTCTATGGCTACACCTTC
TRBJ2-2 . . TRBV6-5 CASTYTNTGELFF TGTGCCAGCACCTATACGAACACCGGGGAGCTGTTTTTT
TRBJ2-5 . . TRBV7-7 CASSLGQGIETQYF TGTGCCAGCAGCTTAGGTCAGGGGATAGAGACCCAGTACTTC
TRBJ1-5 . . TRBV10-3 CTISGALNQPQHF TGTACCATCAGCGGGGCTCTCAATCAGCCCCAGCATTTT
TRBJ1-3 . . TRBV6-6 CASSWGGTYSGNTIYF TGTGCCAGCAGTTGGGGGGGCACCTACTCTGGAAACACCATATATTTT
TRBJ2-6 . . TRBV7-9 CASSLGQLSGANVLTF TGTGCCAGCAGCTTAGGACAGCTCTCTGGGGCCAACGTCCTGACTTTC
TRBJ2-7 . . TRBV27 CASSLSGVGYEQYF TGTGCCAGCAGTTTATCCGGGGTGGGCTACGAGCAGTACTTC
TRBJ2-3 . . TRBV29-1 CSVEAVSTDTQYF TGCAGCGTTGAAGCTGTCTCCACAGATACGCAGTATTTT
TRBJ1-1 . . TRBV5-4 CASSSRTDLGPTEAFF TGTGCCAGCAGCTCTCGGACGGACTTAGGCCCAACTGAAGCTTTCTTT
TRBJ1-3 few . TRBV7-9 CASSLIDSSSGNTIYF TGTGCCAGCAGCTTAATAGACTCAAGCTCTGGAAACACCATATATTTT
TRBJ2-3 . . TRBV5-5 CASSLGIARSSTDTQYF TGTGCCAGCAGCTTGGGAATTGCCAGGTCCAGCACAGATACGCAGTATTTT
TRBJ2-7 . . TRBV27 CASSILVGSSYEQYF TGTGCCAGCAGTATTTTAGTCGGGAGTTCCTACGAGCAGTACTTC
TRBJ2-7 . . TRBV5-8 CASSLVAEPRDEQYF TGTGCCAGCAGCTTGGTGGCAGAACCAAGGGACGAGCAGTACTTC
TRBJ2-3 once TRBD2 TRBV30 CAWRLAARTDTQYF TGTGCCTGGCGACTAGCGGCACGCACAGATACGCAGTATTTT
TRBJ1-6 few . TRBV18 CASSSGTHLPLHF TGTGCCAGCTCGTCTGGAACACATCTACCCCTCCACTTT
TRBJ1-5 once . TRBV6-5 CASSYSGPNQPQHF TGTGCCAGCAGTTACTCTGGGCCAAATCAGCCCCAGCATTTT
TRBJ1-2 few . TRBV11-2 CASSLTPTLGGYTF TGTGCCAGCAGCTTGACCCCAACACTTGGTGGCTACACCTTC
TRBJ2-7 . TRBD2 TRBV2 CASEPRLAGGSYEQYF TGTGCCAGCGAGCCCCGACTAGCGGGAGGGAGTTACGAGCAGTACTTC
TRBJ2-7 few . TRBV2 CAVHRPYSREAEQYF TGTGCCGTACATAGGCCGTATAGCAGGGAGGCCGAGCAGTACTTC
TRBJ1-6 . TRBD1 TRBV30 CAWSPDRDFSPLHF TGTGCCTGGTCTCCAGACAGGGATTTTTCACCCCTCCACTTT
TRBJ1-2 . . TRBV28 CASSLGEGGYYGYTF TGTGCCAGCAGTTTAGGGGAGGGGGGATACTATGGCTACACCTTC
TRBJ2-2 . . TRBV5-8 CASSPGHRITGELFF TGTGCCAGCAGCCCTGGACATCGGATCACCGGGGAGCTGTTTTTT
TRBJ1-1 . TRBD1 TRBV18 CASSLNRGPDTEAFF TGTGCCAGCTCACTAAACAGGGGGCCGGACACTGAAGCTTTCTTT
TRBJ1-2 few . TRBV5-4 CASSLGRNYGYTF TGTGCCAGCAGCTTGGGGCGTAACTATGGCTACACCTTC
TRBJ2-1 . . TRBV30 CAWSVMDNEQFF TGTGCCTGGAGTGTAATGGACAATGAGCAGTTCTTC
TRBJ2-1 . TRBD2 TRBV10-1 CASSDTSGPSEQFF TGCGCCAGCAGTGATACTAGCGGGCCCAGTGAGCAGTTCTTC
TRBJ2-5 . . TRBV5-8 CASSLIRRKVETQYF TGTGCCAGCAGCTTAATACGTAGAAAAGTCGAGACCCAGTACTTC
TRBJ2-2 few . TRBV7-3 CASSLQGWNGGELFF TGTGCCAGCAGCCTACAGGGTTGGAATGGCGGGGAGCTGTTTTTT
TRBJ1-6 . TRBD1 TRBV10-3 CASSGTENSPLHF TGTGCCTCATCCGGGACAGAGAATTCACCCCTCCACTTT
TRBJ2-3 . . TRBV6-5 CASSYSPGVGADTQYF TGTGCCAGCAGTTACTCACCCGGGGTCGGAGCAGATACGCAGTATTTT
TRBJ1-4 once . TRBV6-5 CASSRDSATNEKLFF TGTGCCAGCAGTCGAGACAGTGCAACTAATGAAAAACTGTTTTTT
TRBJ2-3 . TRBD1 TRBV5-1 CASSFNRGWGTDTQYF TGCGCCAGCAGCTTTAACAGGGGATGGGGCACAGATACGCAGTATTTT
TRBJ2-7 . . TRBV5-5 CASSPEDDRYWIYEQYF TGTGCCAGCAGCCCGGAGGACGACAGGTATTGGATCTACGAGCAGTACTTC
TRBJ1-1 few . TRBV5-5 CASSLTQDHTEAFF TGTGCCAGCAGCCTTACACAGGACCACACTGAAGCTTTCTTT
TRBJ2-7 once TRBD1 TRBV6-1 CASEPGQTYEQYF TGTGCCAGCGAACCGGGACAGACATACGAGCAGTACTTC
TRBJ1-5 . . TRBV19 CASTTGTHNQPQHF TGTGCCAGTACCACTGGGACCCACAATCAGCCCCAGCATTTT
TRBJ2-2 . . TRBV5-1 CASSLPSRGRSNTGELFF TGCGCCAGCAGCTTGCCGTCCCGAGGCCGCTCGAACACCGGGGAGCTGTTTTTT